The source of this T cell receptor beta chain is a study of T-cell reconstitution after alpha-beta-depleted transplantation in children. This clonotype counts as medium-sized. What it binds is unknown. With 4 bases clipped from V and 7 bases from J, the junction kept 7 bases outside the gene matches. The V gene's germline CDR1 is SGHRS and CDR2 YFSETQ. The CDR3 spans 13 residues. Study-wide points: The study reportedly traced alpha-beta T cells about two months after transplant to several hundred expanded graft clones. Elevated TCRbeta diversity at day 60 was traced, in some patients, to surviving recipient T cells and thymic progenitors. T-cell counts and diversity at one year following transplant were attributed mainly to newly produced T cells.

As it was prepared, the TCRbeta library received unique molecular identifiers. Using its own MiXCR run on the PCR reads, TCRdb lists one record per CDR3 protein. The sample yields 3,500 to 5,500 distinct CDR3 sequences, around 11% seen once. This receptor was obtained from a male patient aged 2 to 10 who had a stem cell transplant for acute lymphoblastic leukemia, so the T cells may come from the graft donor. Sequenced here: PBMCs, mostly from graft donor cells, sampled 60 days after TCRalphabeta/CD19-depleted stem cell transplant. The chain has TRBV5-1 and TRBJ2-5, with 7 bases lining up with TRBD1. CDR3 sequence reads: CASSRQGEATQYF. The CDR3, as DNA: TGCGCCAGCAGCAGACAGGGCGAGGCGACCCAGTACTTC. Combining the CDR3 with reference TRBV5-1 and TRBJ2-5 gives the whole variable domain KAGVTQTPRYLIKTRGQQVTLSCSPISGHRSVSWYQQTPGQGLQFLFEYFSETQRNKGNFPGRFSGRQFSNSRSEMNVSTLELGDSALYLCASSRQGEATQYFGPGTRLLVL.